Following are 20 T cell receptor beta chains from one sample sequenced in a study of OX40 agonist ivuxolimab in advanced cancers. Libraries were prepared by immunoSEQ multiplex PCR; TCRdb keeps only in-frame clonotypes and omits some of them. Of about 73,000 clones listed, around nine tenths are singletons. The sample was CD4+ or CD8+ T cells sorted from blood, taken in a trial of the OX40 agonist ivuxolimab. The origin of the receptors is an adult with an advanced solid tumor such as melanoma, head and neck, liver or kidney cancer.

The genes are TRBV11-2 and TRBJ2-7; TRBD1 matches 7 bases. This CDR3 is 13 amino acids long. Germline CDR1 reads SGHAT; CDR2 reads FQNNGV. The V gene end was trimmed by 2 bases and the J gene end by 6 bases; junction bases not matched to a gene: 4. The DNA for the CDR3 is TGTGCCAGCAGCTTATTGGCAGGGGGCGAGCAGTACTTC. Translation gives CASSLLAGGEQYF.

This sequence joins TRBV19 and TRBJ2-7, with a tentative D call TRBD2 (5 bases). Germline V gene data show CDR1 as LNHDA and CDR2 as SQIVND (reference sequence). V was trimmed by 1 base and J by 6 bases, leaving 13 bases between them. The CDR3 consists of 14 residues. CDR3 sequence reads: CASSIAGDNGEQYF. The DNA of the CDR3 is TGTGCCAGTAGTATAGCCGGGGATAATGGCGAGCAGTACTTC.

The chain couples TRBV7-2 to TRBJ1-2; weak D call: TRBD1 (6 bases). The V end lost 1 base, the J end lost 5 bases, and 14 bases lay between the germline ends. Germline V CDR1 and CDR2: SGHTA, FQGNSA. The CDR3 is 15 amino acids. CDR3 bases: TGTGCCAGCAGCTTAGAGGCAGGGGCTTTGTATGGCTACACCTTC. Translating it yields CASSLEAGALYGYTF.

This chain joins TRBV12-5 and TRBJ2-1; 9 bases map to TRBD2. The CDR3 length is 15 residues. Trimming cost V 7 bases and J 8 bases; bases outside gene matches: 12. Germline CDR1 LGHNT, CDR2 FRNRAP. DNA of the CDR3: TGTGCTAGTGCCCGCGGGGCGGGAGGGGGAGATGAGCAGTTCTTC. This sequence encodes CASARGAGGGDEQFF. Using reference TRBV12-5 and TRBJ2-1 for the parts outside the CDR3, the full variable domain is DARVTQTPRHKVTEMGQEVTMRCQPILGHNTVFWYRQTMMQGLELLAYFRNRAPLDDSGMPKDRFSAEMPDATLATLKIQPSEPRDSAVYFCASARGAGGGDEQFFGPGTRLTVL.

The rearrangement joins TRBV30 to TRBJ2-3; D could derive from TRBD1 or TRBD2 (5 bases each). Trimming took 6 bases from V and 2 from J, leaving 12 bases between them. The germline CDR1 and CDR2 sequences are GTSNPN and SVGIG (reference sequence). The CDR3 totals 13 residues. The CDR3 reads CACGDRNTDTQYF. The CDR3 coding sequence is TGTGCCTGTGGGGACCGTAACACAGATACGCAGTATTTT.

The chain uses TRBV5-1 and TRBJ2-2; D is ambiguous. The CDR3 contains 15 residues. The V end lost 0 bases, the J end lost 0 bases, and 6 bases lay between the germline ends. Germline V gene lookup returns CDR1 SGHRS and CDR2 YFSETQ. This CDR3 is CASSLGLTNTGELFF. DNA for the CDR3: TGCGCCAGCAGCTTGGGCCTAACGAACACCGGGGAGCTGTTTTTT. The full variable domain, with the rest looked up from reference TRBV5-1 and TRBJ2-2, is KAGVTQTPRYLIKTRGQQVTLSCSPISGHRSVSWYQQTPGQGLQFLFEYFSETQRNKGNFPGRFSGRQFSNSRSEMNVSTLELGDSALYLCASSLGLTNTGELFFGEGSRLTVL.

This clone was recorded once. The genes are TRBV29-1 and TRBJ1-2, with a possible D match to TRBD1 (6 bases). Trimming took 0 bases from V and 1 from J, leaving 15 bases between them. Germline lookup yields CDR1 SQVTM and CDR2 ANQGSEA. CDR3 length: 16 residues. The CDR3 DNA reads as TGCAGCGTTGAAGAGCCCCGGACAGAGTTTAACTATGGCTACACCTTC. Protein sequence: CSVEEPRTEFNYGYTF.

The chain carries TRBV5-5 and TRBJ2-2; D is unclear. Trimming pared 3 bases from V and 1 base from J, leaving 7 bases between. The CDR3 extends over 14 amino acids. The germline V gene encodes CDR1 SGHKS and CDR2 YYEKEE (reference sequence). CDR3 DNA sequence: TGTGCCAGCAGCTCCTTGGGGAACACCGGGGAGCTGTTTTTT. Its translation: CASSSLGNTGELFF.

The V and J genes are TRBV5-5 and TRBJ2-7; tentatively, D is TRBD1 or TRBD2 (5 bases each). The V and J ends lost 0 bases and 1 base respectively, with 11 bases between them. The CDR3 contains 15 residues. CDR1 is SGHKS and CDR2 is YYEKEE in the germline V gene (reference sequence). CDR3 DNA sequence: TGTGCCAGCAGCTTGGTGCAGGGACGTTCCTACGAGCAGTACTTC. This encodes CASSLVQGRSYEQYF.

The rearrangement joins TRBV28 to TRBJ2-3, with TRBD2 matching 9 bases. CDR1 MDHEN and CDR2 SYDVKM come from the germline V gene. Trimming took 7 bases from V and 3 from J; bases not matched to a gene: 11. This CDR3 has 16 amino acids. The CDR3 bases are TGTGCCAGCACCCCTAGCGGGAAAGTTTGGACAGATACGCAGTATTTT. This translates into CASTPSGKVWTDTQYF.

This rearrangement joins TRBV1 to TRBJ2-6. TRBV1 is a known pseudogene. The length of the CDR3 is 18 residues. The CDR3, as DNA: TGCACCAGCAGCCAAGATGCCGACCTCTTCTCTGGGGCCAACGTCCTGACTTTC. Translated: CTSSQDADLFSGANVLTF.

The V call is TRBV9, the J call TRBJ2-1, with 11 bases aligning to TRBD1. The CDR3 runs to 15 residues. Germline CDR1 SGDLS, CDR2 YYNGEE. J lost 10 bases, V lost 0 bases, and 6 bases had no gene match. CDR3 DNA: TGTGCCAGCAGCGTAGCGGGACAGGGGGTCTACGAGCAGTTCTTC. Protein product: CASSVAGQGVYEQFF.

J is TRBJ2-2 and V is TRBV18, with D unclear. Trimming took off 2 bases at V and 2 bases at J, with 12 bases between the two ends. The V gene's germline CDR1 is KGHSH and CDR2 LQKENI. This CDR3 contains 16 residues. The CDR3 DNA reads TGTGCCAGCTCACCAGGCTATGGTCTAAACACCGGGGAGCTGTTTTTT. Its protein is CASSPGYGLNTGELFF.

This CDR3 reads CASLSGVNTGELFF. The CDR3 nucleotides are TGTGCCAGCCTTAGCGGGGTTAACACCGGGGAGCTGTTTTTT. V gene TRBV28 combines with J gene TRBJ2-2; 8 positions agree with TRBD2. CDR1 is MDHEN and CDR2 is SYDVKM in the germline V gene. The junction had 4 bases not matched to a gene; V was cut back by 8 bases and J by 2 bases. CDR3 length: 14 amino acids.

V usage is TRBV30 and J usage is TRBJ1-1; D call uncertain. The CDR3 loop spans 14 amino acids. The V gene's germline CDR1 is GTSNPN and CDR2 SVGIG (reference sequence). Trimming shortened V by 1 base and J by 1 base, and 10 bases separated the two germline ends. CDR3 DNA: TGTGCCTGGAGTGGCGGCGTTTGGAACACTGAAGCTTTCTTT. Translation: CAWSGGVWNTEAFF.

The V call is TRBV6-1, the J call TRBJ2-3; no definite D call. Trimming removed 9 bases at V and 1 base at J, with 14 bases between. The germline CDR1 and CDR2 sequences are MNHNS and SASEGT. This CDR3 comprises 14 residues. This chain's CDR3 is CASYLAPGTDTQYF. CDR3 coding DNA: TGTGCCAGTTACCTGGCTCCAGGCACAGATACGCAGTATTTT.

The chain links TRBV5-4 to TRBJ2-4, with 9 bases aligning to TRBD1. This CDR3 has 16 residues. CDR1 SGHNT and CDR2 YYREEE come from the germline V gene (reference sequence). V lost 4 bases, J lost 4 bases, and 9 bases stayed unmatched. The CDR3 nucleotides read TGTGCCAGCAGCACATATGGACAGGGGACAAAAAACATTCAGTACTTC. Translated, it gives CASSTYGQGTKNIQYF.

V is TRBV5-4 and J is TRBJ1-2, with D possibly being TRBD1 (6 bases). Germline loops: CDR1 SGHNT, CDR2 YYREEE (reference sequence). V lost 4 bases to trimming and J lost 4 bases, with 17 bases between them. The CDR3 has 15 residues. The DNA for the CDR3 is TGTGCCAGCAGCATGGACAGCGGACACCTCTATGGCTACACCTTC. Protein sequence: CASSMDSGHLYGYTF.

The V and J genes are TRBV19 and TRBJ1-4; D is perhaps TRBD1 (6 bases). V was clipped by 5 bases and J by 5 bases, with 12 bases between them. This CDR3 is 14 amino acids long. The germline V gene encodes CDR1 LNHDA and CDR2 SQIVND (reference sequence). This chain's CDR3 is CASSPGQRNEKLFF. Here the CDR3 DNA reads TGTGCCAGTAGTCCCGGACAGAGAAATGAAAAACTGTTTTTT.

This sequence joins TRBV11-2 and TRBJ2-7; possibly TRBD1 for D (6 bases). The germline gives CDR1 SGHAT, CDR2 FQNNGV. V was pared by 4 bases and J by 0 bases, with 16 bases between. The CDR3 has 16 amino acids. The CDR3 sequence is CASSSQGSVGSYEQYF. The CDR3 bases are TGTGCCAGCAGCTCCCAGGGGTCCGTCGGCTCCTACGAGCAGTACTTC.